The rows below give T cell receptor beta chains drawn from one sample of a study of a mutant IDH1 vaccine in newly diagnosed glioma. TCRdb's table, derived via immunoSEQ multiplex PCR, lists solely in-frame clones and lacks some. The sample lists under 55,000 clones, roughly nine tenths occurring once. The antigens these receptors bind are not known. Sequenced here: PBMCs, sampled from a glioma patient whose treatment included an IDH1 peptide vaccine. All receptors come from a man aged 50 to 59 with glioma. Both conserved end residues are part of each CDR3. A D gene is named only where the DNA matches it firmly. The listing skips clone size in some rows; elsewhere it reads once, few, many or a size class.

CDR3nt,CDR3aa,j_gene,abundance,v_gene,d_gene
TGTGCCAGCAGTTTACCTATCGGGAACACCGGGGAGCTGTTTTTT,CASSLPIGNTGELFF,TRBJ2-2,.,TRBV28,.
TGTGCCAGCAGTCCCCACTCCCAGAGGAGCTCCTACGAGCAGTACTTC,CASSPHSQRSSYEQYF,TRBJ2-7,.,TRBV27,.
TGTGCCAGTAGTGGGGACAGCACAGATACGCAGTATTTT,CASSGDSTDTQYF,TRBJ2-3,once,TRBV19,.
TGTGCCAGCAGTGACAGGACTAGCGGGGGGGTACGAACCGGGGAGCTGTTTTTT,CASSDRTSGGVRTGELFF,TRBJ2-2,.,TRBV6-1,TRBD2
TGTGCCACCCTTAGGGACTACTCTGGAAACACCATATATTTT,CATLRDYSGNTIYF,TRBJ1-3,.,TRBV6-1,.
TGTGCCAGCTCCCCGGACGGAGTAAATCAGCCCCAGCATTTT,CASSPDGVNQPQHF,TRBJ1-5,.,TRBV18,.
TGTGCCAGCAGCGGGGACAGGGCGAGAGGAAACACCATATATTTT,CASSGDRARGNTIYF,TRBJ1-3,.,TRBV7-9,TRBD1
TGTGCCAGCAGCATTAGCGGGAGGCCCTACGAGCAGTACTTC,CASSISGRPYEQYF,TRBJ2-7,.,TRBV27,TRBD2
TGTGCCAGCAGCGTAACCCCCTCGGGGGTCTACGAGCAGTACTTC,CASSVTPSGVYEQYF,TRBJ2-7,.,TRBV9,.
TGTGCCAGCGCCATTGCGACAGGCACTGAAGCTTTCTTT,CASAIATGTEAFF,TRBJ1-1,once,TRBV6-6,.
TGTGCCAGCAGTCCGGGACTAGCGGGAGTTCGTGAGCAGTTCTTC,CASSPGLAGVREQFF,TRBJ2-1,.,TRBV28,TRBD2
TGCGCCAGCAGGCGGTTGGGTCTTCAAAGCACAGATACGCAGTATTTT,CASRRLGLQSTDTQYF,TRBJ2-3,.,TRBV5-1,.
TGTGCCTGGAGTAAGGGAGGGGTAAGTGGGAACACTGAAGCTTTCTTT,CAWSKGGVSGNTEAFF,TRBJ1-1,.,TRBV30,.
TGTGCCAGCAGCCGAGAGACCCCGAGTAACTATGGCTACACCTTC,CASSRETPSNYGYTF,TRBJ1-2,.,TRBV7-9,.
TGCGCCAGCAGCCAAGATGGGACAGACTTCAATGAGCAGTTCTTC,CASSQDGTDFNEQFF,TRBJ2-1,.,TRBV4-3,TRBD1
TGTGCCAGCTCATCGGGACAGGGACTTAGCAATCAGCCCCAGCATTTT,CASSSGQGLSNQPQHF,TRBJ1-5,few,TRBV18,TRBD1
TGTGCCAGCAGTGAGGGGTACCTGCGGAACACTGAAGCTTTCTTT,CASSEGYLRNTEAFF,TRBJ1-1,once,TRBV2,.
TGCGCCAGCAGCTTGGGGGGATCGAATAATTCACCCCTCCACTTT,CASSLGGSNNSPLHF,TRBJ1-6,.,TRBV5-1,.
TGTGCCAGCAGCTTAGCGAGGGGACAGGGCCTCTCTGGAAACACCATATATTTT,CASSLARGQGLSGNTIYF,TRBJ1-3,.,TRBV7-8,TRBD1
TGTGCCAGCACGGACAGACTTAAATACAATGAGCAGTTCTTC,CASTDRLKYNEQFF,TRBJ2-1,.,TRBV6-1,.
TGTGCCAGCAGCGTATCAGGGAACGGCTACACCTTC,CASSVSGNGYTF,TRBJ1-2,.,TRBV9,.
TGTGCCAGCAGCTTAGCGGCCGGAGATGGCTACACCTTC,CASSLAAGDGYTF,TRBJ1-2,.,TRBV7-9,.
TGTGCCAGCAGCTTAGGTAGCGGGAGGTTCTCCTACGAGCAGTACTTC,CASSLGSGRFSYEQYF,TRBJ2-7,once,TRBV7-2,TRBD2
TGTGCCAGCAGCCAAGAATCAGGTGCTAGCACAGATACGCAGTATTTT,CASSQESGASTDTQYF,TRBJ2-3,.,TRBV14,.
TGTGCCAGCAGTCACCAATCGTCGGGACAGCAAGAGACCCAGTACTTC,CASSHQSSGQQETQYF,TRBJ2-5,once,TRBV27,TRBD1
TGTGCCAGCAGCTTGGCCACGACAGGGGCGCTCCAGCAGCCCCAGCATTTT,CASSLATTGALQQPQHF,TRBJ1-5,.,TRBV7-8,TRBD1
TGTGCCAGCAGGAGCAATCAGCCCCAGCATTTT,CASRSNQPQHF,TRBJ1-5,.,TRBV6-6,.
TGTGCCAGCAGCCCCGGGACTTCCTACGAGCAGTACTTC,CASSPGTSYEQYF,TRBJ2-7,.,TRBV11-2,.
TGCGCCAGCAGCTTACAGGGGACGTACACTGAAGCTTTCTTT,CASSLQGTYTEAFF,TRBJ1-1,.,TRBV5-1,TRBD1
TGTGCCAGCAGTGATGAAGCGGGGGGCATGAGCGAGCAGTACTTC,CASSDEAGGMSEQYF,TRBJ2-7,few,TRBV6-1,TRBD2
TGTGCCTGGGGGGGAGGGGCAGATACGCAGTATTTT,CAWGGGADTQYF,TRBJ2-3,.,TRBV30,TRBD2
TGTGCCAGCAGCTTAGAGAGGAGCGGGAGCCCCTACGAGCAGTACTTC,CASSLERSGSPYEQYF,TRBJ2-7,.,TRBV7-6,TRBD2
TGCGCCAGCAGCTTGACAGGAGCCTTCACAGATACGCAGTATTTT,CASSLTGAFTDTQYF,TRBJ2-3,.,TRBV5-1,.
TGTGCCAGCTCACCAGGACGGGCAGGCGGGAACACTGAAGCTTTCTTT,CASSPGRAGGNTEAFF,TRBJ1-1,.,TRBV18,.
TGTGCCAGCAGCTTCGACAGGTGGTTTTCACCCCTCCACTTT,CASSFDRWFSPLHF,TRBJ1-6,.,TRBV7-9,.
TGCGCCAGCAGCTCACAGCACGAGTCCTACGAGCAGTACTTC,CASSSQHESYEQYF,TRBJ2-7,.,TRBV5-1,.
TGTGCCAGTAGTATCCCTCGGGAGGGCGGTGGCTACACCTTC,CASSIPREGGGYTF,TRBJ1-2,.,TRBV19,.
TGTGCCAGCAGTGACACTTTTAGAACTAGCACAGATACGCAGTATTTT,CASSDTFRTSTDTQYF,TRBJ2-3,.,TRBV25-1,.
TGTGCCAGCAGTGGGACGACCGGGGGCCGGTCTCTCTACGAGCAGTACTTC,CASSGTTGGRSLYEQYF,TRBJ2-7,.,TRBV25-1,.
TGTGCCTGGAGCGGGACAGGGAGTATCAATCAGCCCCAGCATTTT,CAWSGTGSINQPQHF,TRBJ1-5,.,TRBV30,TRBD1
TGTGCCAGTAGTATGATAGGGGGCCCGCAGCCCCAGCATTTT,CASSMIGGPQPQHF,TRBJ1-5,.,TRBV19,TRBD1
TGTGCCAGTAGTATTAACGGGCGCACAGATACGCAGTATTTT,CASSINGRTDTQYF,TRBJ2-3,.,TRBV19,.
TGCGCCAGCAGCCCTCTGAGTTCCAATTACTATGGCTACACCTTC,CASSPLSSNYYGYTF,TRBJ1-2,.,TRBV4-1,.
TGTGCCAGCAGTTCGGGACTAGCGGGAGGGTTCGGCGGGGAGCTGTTTTTT,CASSSGLAGGFGGELFF,TRBJ2-2,once,TRBV27,TRBD2
TGTGCCAGCAGCTTAGCGTTCGGGAGGAGCGCTGAAGCTTTCTTT,CASSLAFGRSAEAFF,TRBJ1-1,.,TRBV7-8,.
TGTGCCTGGAGCTTCGATTTACTCTCTGGAAACACCATATATTTT,CAWSFDLLSGNTIYF,TRBJ1-3,.,TRBV30,.
TGTGCCAGCAGCGTATCCGGGACACCTTCCTACGAGCAGTACTTC,CASSVSGTPSYEQYF,TRBJ2-7,.,TRBV6-1,.
TGTGCCAGCAGTGGGGCGGGGAGGGAGCGATATACGCAGTATTTT,CASSGAGRERYTQYF,TRBJ2-3,once,TRBV6-1,TRBD2
TGTGCCAGCAGCTTGGGACTAGCCATAACCGGGGAGCTGTTTTTT,CASSLGLAITGELFF,TRBJ2-2,.,TRBV7-9,TRBD2
TGTGCCAGCAGCACAATACAGGGGGGGAACACTGAAGCTTTCTTT,CASSTIQGGNTEAFF,TRBJ1-1,.,TRBV7-9,TRBD1
TGTGCCAGCAGTTTACGGGGGCGCGTCAATCAGCCCCAGCATTTT,CASSLRGRVNQPQHF,TRBJ1-5,.,TRBV28,.
TGCAGCGCGGCCTCGGGGTGGTATGGCTACACCTTC,CSAASGWYGYTF,TRBJ1-2,.,TRBV29-1,.
TGTGCCAGCAGTTTTGATCGGGTTCCCAACTATGGCTACACCTTC,CASSFDRVPNYGYTF,TRBJ1-2,.,TRBV28,.
TGCAGCGTTGAAGGAGGCAGGGGTTACCAAGAGACCCAGTACTTC,CSVEGGRGYQETQYF,TRBJ2-5,.,TRBV29-1,.
TGTGCCAGCAGAAAAGAACAGGGGTTCCTGAACACTGAAGCTTTCTTT,CASRKEQGFLNTEAFF,TRBJ1-1,.,TRBV2,TRBD1
TGTGCCAGCAGCGTACAATGGACCGCGGCATATGAGCAGTTCTTC,CASSVQWTAAYEQFF,TRBJ2-1,.,TRBV9,.
TGTGCCAGCAGCTTTTCCCTGGACAGGGCCTACTACGAGCAGTACTTC,CASSFSLDRAYYEQYF,TRBJ2-7,.,TRBV5-4,TRBD1